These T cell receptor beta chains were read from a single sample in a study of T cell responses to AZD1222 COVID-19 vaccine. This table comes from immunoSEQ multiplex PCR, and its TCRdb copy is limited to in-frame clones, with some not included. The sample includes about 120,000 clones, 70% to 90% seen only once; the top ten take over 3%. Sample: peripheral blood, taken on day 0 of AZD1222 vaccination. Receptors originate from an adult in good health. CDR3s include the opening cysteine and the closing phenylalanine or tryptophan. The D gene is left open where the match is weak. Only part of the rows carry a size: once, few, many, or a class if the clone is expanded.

CDR3 DNA: TGTGCCAGCAGCCCTCTTCCCGGGGGGGCCCCCTACGAGCAGTACTTC
CDR3 protein: CASSPLPGGAPYEQYF
J gene: TRBJ2-7
V gene: TRBV14
D gene: TRBD2
clone size: .

CDR3 DNA: TGTGCCAGCAAACCACGGGCGGTTGGGTCAGATACGCAGTATTTT
CDR3 protein: CASKPRAVGSDTQYF
J gene: TRBJ2-3
V gene: TRBV5-4
D gene: .
clone size: .

CDR3 DNA: TGTGCCAGTAGTCCGACAGGGCCCGGGGAGCTGTTTTTT
CDR3 protein: CASSPTGPGELFF
J gene: TRBJ2-2
V gene: TRBV19
D gene: TRBD1
clone size: few

CDR3 DNA: TGTGCCAGTAGTATATCAGGGCTTGGGGCCAACGTCCTGACTTTC
CDR3 protein: CASSISGLGANVLTF
J gene: TRBJ2-6
V gene: TRBV19
D gene: .
clone size: .

CDR3 DNA: TGTGCCAGCAGCCAAGATCGGTCAGATATGAACACTGAAGCTTTCTTT
CDR3 protein: CASSQDRSDMNTEAFF
J gene: TRBJ1-1
V gene: TRBV3-1/TRBV3-2
D gene: .
clone size: once

CDR3 DNA: TGTGCCAGCAGTGAAGCTATGAGGGACAGGGTCAGCTCCTACAATGAGCAGTTCTTC
CDR3 protein: CASSEAMRDRVSSYNEQFF
J gene: TRBJ2-1
V gene: TRBV6-1
D gene: TRBD1
clone size: .

CDR3 DNA: TGTGCCAGCAGCTACTATCGACAACCCCAGCATTTT
CDR3 protein: CASSYYRQPQHF
J gene: TRBJ1-5
V gene: TRBV7-8
D gene: .
clone size: .

CDR3 DNA: TGCAGTGGGCACATGAACACTGAAGCTTTCTTT
CDR3 protein: CSGHMNTEAFF
J gene: TRBJ1-1
V gene: TRBV20-1
D gene: .
clone size: few

CDR3 DNA: TGTGCCAGCAGCCTCTCTGGGTATAATTCACCCCTCCACTTT
CDR3 protein: CASSLSGYNSPLHF
J gene: TRBJ1-6
V gene: TRBV7-3
D gene: .
clone size: .

CDR3 DNA: TGTGCCAGCAGAACCCAGGCTTACGAGCAGTACTTC
CDR3 protein: CASRTQAYEQYF
J gene: TRBJ2-7
V gene: TRBV6-6
D gene: .
clone size: .

CDR3 DNA: TGTGCCAGTAGTATTAGGGGTAAGACTAGTAGGTTAACCTACGAGCAGTACTTC
CDR3 protein: CASSIRGKTSRLTYEQYF
J gene: TRBJ2-7
V gene: TRBV19
D gene: .
clone size: few

CDR3 DNA: TGTGCCAGCAGCCCGGACAGTTACAATGAGCAGTTCTTC
CDR3 protein: CASSPDSYNEQFF
J gene: TRBJ2-1
V gene: TRBV7-9
D gene: .
clone size: .

CDR3 DNA: TGTGCCAGTACCGTAGACACAATGAACACTGAAGCTTTCTTT
CDR3 protein: CASTVDTMNTEAFF
J gene: TRBJ1-1
V gene: TRBV19
D gene: .
clone size: .

CDR3 DNA: TGTGCCAGCAGTCCCCTGCGAGTGGACTACACTGAAGCTTTCTTT
CDR3 protein: CASSPLRVDYTEAFF
J gene: TRBJ1-1
V gene: TRBV6-5
D gene: .
clone size: .

CDR3 DNA: TGTGCCACCGGCCCAGCAGCTAGCACAGATACGCAGTATTTT
CDR3 protein: CATGPAASTDTQYF
J gene: TRBJ2-3
V gene: TRBV18
D gene: .
clone size: .

CDR3 DNA: TGTGCCAGTAGTACGACACGCGGGGGGGCACAGGAGACCCAGTACTTC
CDR3 protein: CASSTTRGGAQETQYF
J gene: TRBJ2-5
V gene: TRBV19
D gene: TRBD2
clone size: .

CDR3 DNA: TGTGCCAGCACTGCCCTCTCCTACGAGCAGTACTTC
CDR3 protein: CASTALSYEQYF
J gene: TRBJ2-7
V gene: TRBV2
D gene: .
clone size: many

CDR3 DNA: TGTGCCACCAGTGATGACAGGAGCTTTGGCTACACCTTC
CDR3 protein: CATSDDRSFGYTF
J gene: TRBJ1-2
V gene: TRBV24-1
D gene: .
clone size: .

CDR3 DNA: TGTGCCAGCAGCCAGATAAGCACAGATACGCAGTATTTT
CDR3 protein: CASSQISTDTQYF
J gene: TRBJ2-3
V gene: TRBV16
D gene: .
clone size: .

CDR3 DNA: TGCGCCAGCAGCTGGACAGGGGTCAACGAGCAGTACTTC
CDR3 protein: CASSWTGVNEQYF
J gene: TRBJ2-7
V gene: TRBV5-1
D gene: TRBD1
clone size: .

CDR3 DNA: TGTGCCAGTAGTATGACAGGGGGATCAACTAATGAAAAACTGTTTTTT
CDR3 protein: CASSMTGGSTNEKLFF
J gene: TRBJ1-4
V gene: TRBV19
D gene: TRBD1
clone size: .

CDR3 DNA: TGTGCCACTTACGACAGGGGGGGAACTAATGAAAAACTGTTTTTT
CDR3 protein: CATYDRGGTNEKLFF
J gene: TRBJ1-4
V gene: TRBV19
D gene: TRBD1
clone size: .

CDR3 DNA: TGTGCCAGCAGCTCGCGAACAGTCTATGAAAAACTGTTTTTT
CDR3 protein: CASSSRTVYEKLFF
J gene: TRBJ1-4
V gene: TRBV5-8
D gene: .
clone size: few

CDR3 DNA: TGTGCCAGCAGCCATTTGGCCCTCTCCTACAATGAGCAGTTCTTC
CDR3 protein: CASSHLALSYNEQFF
J gene: TRBJ2-1
V gene: TRBV7-3
D gene: .
clone size: .

CDR3 DNA: TGTGCCAGCAGTGAAAAAGTGCTTCAGTTCTTC
CDR3 protein: CASSEKVLQFF
J gene: TRBJ2-1
V gene: TRBV25-1
D gene: .
clone size: .

CDR3 DNA: TGTGCCAGCACCCTGACTAGTTCTTACGAGCAGTACTTC
CDR3 protein: CASTLTSSYEQYF
J gene: TRBJ2-7
V gene: TRBV12-3/TRBV12-4
D gene: .
clone size: .